This entry describes one TCR beta chain. The sample is drawn from a study of T cell changes during pregnancy in multiple sclerosis. Here immunoSEQ multiplex PCR was the method, and the copy in TCRdb shows in-frame clones only, minus some. The repertoire includes 55,000 to 65,000 clones, 75% to 90% of them detected once, and around 0.85% sits in the top ten. V was pared by 4 bases and J by 8 bases, with 5 bases of the junction left unmatched. This CDR3 spans 14 amino acids. Germline lookup yields CDR1 SGHTA and CDR2 FQGNSA. The TCR was taken from a female donor in good health, enrolled as a control in a pregnancy study. The specimen comprised peripheral blood, sampled in the first trimester of pregnancy. The chain couples TRBV7-2 to TRBJ2-1; 10 bases are shared with TRBD1. The CDR3 region has the DNA TGTGCCAGCAGCTCGGACAGGGGGTACGATGAGCAGTTCTTC. It is translated as CASSSDRGYDEQFF.